This T cell receptor beta chain came from a study of a mutant IDH1 vaccine in newly diagnosed glioma (dated by TCRdb to about 2021). At the level of the whole study: Across visits V03 through V10, patients got a total of eight vaccinations, given in weeks 1, 3, 5, 7, 11, 15, 19 and 23. In the chemotherapy-containing groups, vaccination started alongside temozolomide cycles, whereas in patients who had radiotherapy alone it started 4-6 weeks after radiotherapy. Prior to enrollment, patients had been given standard therapy consisting of radiotherapy alone, temozolomide alone, or radiochemotherapy with temozolomide, with the combination given to most patients. The approximately 30 treated patients were roughly 60% male and around 40% female, with a mean age of approximately 40 years. Longitudinal TCRB deep sequencing was done for 25 to 30 treated patients, wherever samples were available for exploratory analyses. Six visits were used for peripheral blood collection: V03 (baseline), V05, V07, V10, V12 and V13. Study-wide conclusions, independent of this receptor: According to the authors, sample limitations meant that analyses of patient blood samples could not be reproduced. Pseudoprogression appeared unrelated to alterations in the top peripheral T cell clonotypes detected by TCRB sequencing. PBMC samples for TCRB deep sequencing were selected based on availability. Immune responses induced by the vaccine were seen in over 80% of patients across multiple MHC alleles.

Libraries were built with the immunoSEQ multiplex PCR assay. The hsTCRB Kit was used according to the manufacturer's protocol to amplify rearranged TCR beta chain sequences. Sequencing of TCRB libraries was carried out on an Illumina MiSeq. On the study's bioinformatics: The kit vendor's proprietary platform handled demultiplexing, trimming and gene mapping. TCRdb stores this immuneACCESS table with in-frame sequences only. Part of the clones is absent; in the studies checked, under half of the shortfall reflects unresolved V genes, and no reason is known for the rest. D and trimming come from the DNA, and the V and J calls and clone size come from that table. This sample holds almost 85,000 clones; roughly 85% were observed only once. The ten largest make up under 2.5% of the sample. This clone was detected only once. Its binding antigen is unknown. No base quality information exists; no much larger clone differs at one position.

From the cysteine up to the phenylalanine, the CDR3 has a length of 12 residues. The only DNA kept is the CDR3, 36 bases in frame from the first base. The germline V gene yields SNHLY for CDR1 and FYNNEI for CDR2. A distance of 10 bases separates the germline ends of V and J, which lose 3 bases and 8 bases respectively. The time point label, read with the paper, signifies: week 23, last vaccination. A 20-mer mutant IDH1 peptide at 300 micrograms in Montanide made up each vaccine dose, which was injected subcutaneously together with topical imiquimod. Newly diagnosed WHO grade 3 or 4 IDH1-mutant astrocytomas showing loss of nuclear ATRX were present in the donors. The samples were drawn from NOA16, a multicentre, single-arm, open-label phase I trial in Germany that tested a mutant IDH1 peptide vaccine in humans for the first time. Genomic DNA for TCRB sequencing was isolated from EDTA blood with the DNeasy Blood and Tissue Kit.

Here the sequenced sample was PBMCs, taken from a glioma patient whose treatment included an IDH1 peptide vaccine. This TCR came from a young man with glioma. Some clones in this sample may be carry-over from other donors' samples. The sequence joins TRBV2 to TRBJ1-2; the D segment cannot be called with confidence. The CDR3 region: CASSEGGRGYTF. The sequenced DNA is TGTGCCAGCAGTGAGGGAGGGCGCGGCTACACCTTC.